The 15 T cell receptor beta chains reported below all come from one sample, sequenced in a study of blood T cell repertoires in COVID-19. TCRdb's table, derived via immunoSEQ multiplex PCR, lists solely in-frame clones and lacks some. The sample includes fewer than 300,000 clones, approximately 84% of them seen just once. The sample was PBMCs or T cells enriched from blood (not recorded which). The receptors derive from a man between 18 and 29 years old who had recovered from COVID-19.

The rearrangement uses TRBV5-1 and TRBJ2-2; the D is unclear. The V end lost 2 bases, the J end lost 3 bases, and 11 bases lay between the germline ends. CDR1 and CDR2 (germline): SGHRS, YFSETQ. This CDR3 is built from 15 residues. The CDR3 nucleotides read TGCGCCAGCAGCTTAAGAACTACATACACCGGGGAGCTGTTTTTT. This encodes CASSLRTTYTGELFF. Drawing the rest from reference TRBV5-1 and TRBJ2-2, the complete variable domain is KAGVTQTPRYLIKTRGQQVTLSCSPISGHRSVSWYQQTPGQGLQFLFEYFSETQRNKGNFPGRFSGRQFSNSRSEMNVSTLELGDSALYLCASSLRTTYTGELFFGEGSRLTVL.

The chain couples TRBV19 to TRBJ1-1; D remains ambiguous. In germline, CDR1 is LNHDA, CDR2 SQIVND (reference sequence). This CDR3 region has 13 residues. Between the trimmed V and J ends, which lost 3 bases and 2 bases, there was a span of 7 bases. This chain's CDR3 is CASSMSGNTEAFF. The CDR3 nucleotides are TGTGCCAGTAGTATGTCGGGTAACACTGAAGCTTTCTTT.

This clone appeared once. This chain connects TRBV6-6 to TRBJ1-5; unclear D gene. The CDR3 runs 16 residues. Germline V gene data show CDR1 as MNHNY and CDR2 as SVGAGI (reference sequence). V lost 0 bases and J 4 bases, leaving 13 bases between the germline ends. CDR3 in DNA: TGTGCCAGCAGTTACTCCCCTCCGGGCGGGAATCAGCCCCAGCATTTT. Its protein product is CASSYSPPGGNQPQHF.

The chain is built from TRBV19 and TRBJ1-4, with 9 bases identical to TRBD1. The CDR3 is 16 amino acids. CDR1 is LNHDA and CDR2 is SQIVND in the germline V gene (reference sequence). Unmatched junction bases numbered 7, after V lost 1 base and J lost 7 bases. Here the CDR3 DNA reads TGTGCCAGTAGTATAGTCCCGGGACAGGGTCGTGAAAAACTGTTTTTT. Its protein is CASSIVPGQGREKLFF. Using reference TRBV19 and TRBJ1-4 for the parts outside the CDR3, the full variable domain is DGGITQSPKYLFRKEGQNVTLSCEQNLNHDAMYWYRQDPGQGLRLIYYSQIVNDFQKGDIAEGYSVSREKKESFPLTVTSAQKNPTAFYLCASSIVPGQGREKLFFGSGTQLSVL.

The chain uses TRBV9 and TRBJ2-2; 7 bases line up with TRBD1. The V gene end was trimmed by 3 bases and the J gene end by 8 bases; junction bases not matched to a gene: 13. This CDR3 contains 16 residues. The germline V gene has CDR1 SGDLS and CDR2 YYNGEE. CDR3 sequence: CASSETGTVTAGELFF. Here the CDR3 DNA reads TGTGCCAGCAGCGAAACCGGGACAGTCACGGCGGGGGAGCTGTTTTTT.

This clone was observed a single time. This chain uses TRBV5-1 with TRBJ1-1; 8 nucleotides match TRBD1. The CDR3 length is 16 residues. V lost 3 bases and J lost 1; bases outside the gene matches: 8. The germline gives CDR1 SGHRS, CDR2 YFSETQ. CDR3 residues: CASSSTGEHSNTEAFF. The CDR3 coding sequence is TGCGCCAGCAGCTCGACAGGGGAGCATTCGAACACTGAAGCTTTCTTT.

The CDR3 sequence: CASSLAPRANVLTF. CDR3 nucleotides: TGCGCCAGCAGCTTGGCGCCTAGGGCCAACGTCCTGACTTTC. J is TRBJ2-6 and V is TRBV5-1; D gene ambiguous. The germline V gene encodes CDR1 SGHRS and CDR2 YFSETQ. The CDR3 consists of 14 residues. V shed 0 bases and J shed 5 bases, with 6 bases lying between them.

The chain links TRBV6-5 to TRBJ1-2; the match to TRBD1 covers 10 bases. Germline trimming cut 5 bases from V and 3 bases from J; bases unmatched to any gene: 6. The CDR3 runs to 15 residues. Germline-derived CDR1 and CDR2 are MNHEY and SVGAGI. The CDR3 sequence: CASSTLTGGYYGYTF. CDR3 nucleotides: TGTGCCAGCAGTACCTTGACAGGGGGCTACTATGGCTACACCTTC.

This chain joins TRBV12-2 and TRBJ2-4; the listed D gene, TRBD2, was not tested against the DNA. TRBV12-2 is recorded as a pseudogene. This CDR3 comprises 19 residues. CDR3 protein: CASRLAPFIVGGTKNIQYF. The CDR3 nucleotides are TGTGCAAGTCGCTTAGCGCCTTTTATTGTCGGGGGTACCAAAAACATTCAGTACTTC.

In this sample, this clone turned up a few times. The CDR3 region has the DNA TGTGCCAGCAGTTTATCGTCGGGGGGGGCGGGGGCCACCGGGGAGCTGTTTTTT. It yields the protein CASSLSSGGAGATGELFF. The rearrangement joins TRBV27 to TRBJ2-2; 8 bases are shared with TRBD2. The CDR3 covers 18 residues. CDR1 is MNHEY, CDR2 SMNVEV, per germline (reference sequence). The V gene end was trimmed by 0 bases and the J gene end by 4 bases; junction bases not matched to a gene: 10.

The rearrangement uses TRBV20-1 and TRBJ2-7, with D unresolved. The CDR3 spans 13 residues. Deletions cut 3 bases from V and 0 bases from J, with 9 bases between. From germline, CDR1 is DFQATT and CDR2 SNEGSKA (reference sequence). The CDR3 nucleotides are TGCAGTGCTAGTACAGAAGACTCCTACGAGCAGTACTTC. This codes for CSASTEDSYEQYF.

This chain uses TRBV7-2 with TRBJ2-1; 7 bases are shared with TRBD1. The V segment lost 3 bases and the J segment 13 bases; nucleotides outside the gene matches: 6. Germline V gene data show CDR1 as SGHTA and CDR2 as FQGNSA. The CDR3 consists of 12 residues. The CDR3 here is CASSFTGAPQFF. The CDR3 DNA reads TGTGCCAGCAGCTTCACAGGGGCGCCCCAGTTCTTC.

The V and J genes are TRBV19 and TRBJ1-1, with D possibly matching TRBD1 (6 bases). Trimming stripped 7 bases from V and 5 bases from J, with 17 bases between. Germline loops: CDR1 LNHDA, CDR2 SQIVND (reference sequence). There are 14 residues in the CDR3. Here the CDR3 reads CASTLQGSGTEAFF. CDR3 in DNA: TGTGCCAGTACGTTACAGGGTTCAGGTACTGAAGCTTTCTTT.

Written as DNA, the CDR3 is TGTGCCAGCTCACCCCATGTCAATCAGCCCCAGCATTTT. Translating it yields CASSPHVNQPQHF. The rearrangement links TRBV18 to TRBJ1-5; no clear D gene. The CDR3 is made up of 13 amino acids. Germline V gene lookup returns CDR1 KGHSH and CDR2 LQKENI. V dropped 3 bases and J dropped 3 bases, with 6 bases sitting between them.

The chain has TRBV9 and TRBJ1-6; 11 positions agree with TRBD1. Germline-derived CDR1 and CDR2 are SGDLS and YYNGEE. The CDR3 has 15 amino acids. V shed 3 bases, J shed 7 bases, and the junction held 3 bases outside the gene matches. CDR3 in DNA: TGTGCCAGCAGCGACCGGACAGGGGGCAATTCACCCCTCCACTTT. As protein: CASSDRTGGNSPLHF.